Sequencing of this T cell receptor beta chain was carried out in a study of Ad26.COV2.S vaccination and SARS-CoV-2 variants. Looking at the study overall: Enrolled in COV1001, the donor was in the Ad26.COV2.S trial arm, which received the vaccine.

TCRdb's table, derived via immunoSEQ multiplex PCR, lists solely in-frame clones and lacks some. The sample has fewer than 800,000 clones; 70% to 90% are singletons. The treatment is: 15 to 20 received Ad26.COV2.S at low or high dose, single or two shots; about five received placebo; per-sample allocation not given. The study sampled participants on day 63 after the first vaccine or placebo injection. Germline V CDR1 and CDR2: LGHDT, YNNKEL (reference sequence). The J segment lost 4 bases and the V segment lost 6 bases, leaving 6 bases of the junction unmatched. This CDR3 spans 15 amino acids. The clonotype was recovered from a person aged 18-60 years who received the Ad26.COV2.S COVID-19 vaccine or a placebo. The V call is TRBV3-1 (or the pseudogene TRBV3-2), the J call TRBJ2-7; 13 bases match TRBD2. The sample in question was peripheral blood, obtained in a trial of Ad26.COV2.S vaccine versus placebo. CDR3 in amino acids: CASSQLAGGPYEQYF. The CDR3 DNA reads as TGTGCCAGCAGTCAACTAGCGGGGGGGCCTTACGAGCAGTACTTC.